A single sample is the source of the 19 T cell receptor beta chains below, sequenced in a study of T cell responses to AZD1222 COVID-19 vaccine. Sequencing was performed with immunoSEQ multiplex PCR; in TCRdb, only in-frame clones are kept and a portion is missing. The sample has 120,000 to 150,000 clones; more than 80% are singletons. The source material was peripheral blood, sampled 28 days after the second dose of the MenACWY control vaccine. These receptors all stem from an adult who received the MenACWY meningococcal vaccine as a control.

CDR3 sequence reads: CATSDPRNSAETQYF. As DNA, the CDR3 is TGTGCCACCAGTGATCCCCGGAACAGTGCGGAGACCCAGTACTTC. V is TRBV24-1 and J is TRBJ2-5; no clear D. The V gene lost 3 bases and the J gene lost 5 bases, with 15 bases spanning the gap. The CDR3 consists of 15 residues. Germline lookup yields CDR1 KGHDR and CDR2 SFDVKD.

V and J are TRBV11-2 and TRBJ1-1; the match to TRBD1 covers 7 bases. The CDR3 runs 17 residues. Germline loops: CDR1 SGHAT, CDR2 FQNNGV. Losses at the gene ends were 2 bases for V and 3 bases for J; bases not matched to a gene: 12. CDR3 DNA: TGTGCCAGCAGCTTATTAACGACAGGGAGCCCTCACACTGAAGCTTTCTTT. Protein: CASSLLTTGSPHTEAFF.

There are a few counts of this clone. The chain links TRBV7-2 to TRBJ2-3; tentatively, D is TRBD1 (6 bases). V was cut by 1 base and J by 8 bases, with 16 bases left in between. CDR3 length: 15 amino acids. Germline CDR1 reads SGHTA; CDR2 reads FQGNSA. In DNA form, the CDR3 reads TGTGCCAGCAGCTTAGGCCCAAACAGGGAAAGTACGCAGTATTTT. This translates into CASSLGPNRESTQYF. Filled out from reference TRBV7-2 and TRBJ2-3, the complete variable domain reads GAGVSQSPSNKVTEKGKDVELRCDPISGHTALYWYRQSLGQGLEFLIYFQGNSAPDKSGLPSDRFSAERTGGSVSTLTIQRTQQEDSAVYLCASSLGPNRESTQYFGPGTRLTVL.

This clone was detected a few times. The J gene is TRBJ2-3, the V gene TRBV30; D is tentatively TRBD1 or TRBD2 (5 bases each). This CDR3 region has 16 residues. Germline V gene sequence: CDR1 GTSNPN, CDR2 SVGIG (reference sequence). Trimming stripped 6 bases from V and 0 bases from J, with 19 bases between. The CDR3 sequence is CACRGAGETSTDTQYF. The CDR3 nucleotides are TGTGCCTGTCGAGGGGCAGGCGAAACTAGCACAGATACGCAGTATTTT.

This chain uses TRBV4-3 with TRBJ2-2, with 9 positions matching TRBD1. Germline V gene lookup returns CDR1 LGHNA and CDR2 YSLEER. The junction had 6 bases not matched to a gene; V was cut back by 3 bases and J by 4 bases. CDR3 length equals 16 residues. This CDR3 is CASSQGQGSSTGELFF. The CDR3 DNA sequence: TGCGCCAGCAGCCAGGGACAGGGTAGTTCCACCGGGGAGCTGTTTTTT.

The CDR3 region has the DNA TGTGCCAGCAGCTTGGGGGACACCGGGGAGCTGTTTTTT. This sequence encodes CASSLGDTGELFF. This sequence joins TRBV5-5 and TRBJ2-2, with D unresolved. Per the germline V gene, CDR1 is SGHKS and CDR2 is YYEKEE (reference sequence). The CDR3 contains 13 residues. V dropped 0 bases and J dropped 3 bases, with 3 bases sitting between them.

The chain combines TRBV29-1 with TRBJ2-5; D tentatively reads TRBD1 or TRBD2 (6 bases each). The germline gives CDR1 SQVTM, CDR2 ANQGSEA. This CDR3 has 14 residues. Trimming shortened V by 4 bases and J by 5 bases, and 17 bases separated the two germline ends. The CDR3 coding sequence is TGCAGCGTTGTGTTGGGGGGCGCTGGGGAGACCCAGTACTTC. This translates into CSVVLGGAGETQYF. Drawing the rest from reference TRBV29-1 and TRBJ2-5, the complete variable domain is SAVISQKPSRDICQRGTSLTIQCQVDSQVTMMFWYRQQPGQSLTLIATANQGSEATYESGFVIDKFPISRPNLTFSTLTVSNMSPEDSSIYLCSVVLGGAGETQYFGPGTRLLVL.

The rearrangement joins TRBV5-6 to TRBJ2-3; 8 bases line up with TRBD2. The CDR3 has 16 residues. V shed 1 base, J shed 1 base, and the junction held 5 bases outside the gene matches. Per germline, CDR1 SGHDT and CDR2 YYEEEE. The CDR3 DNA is TGTGCCAGCAGCTTGCGGGGGGGGCAACGCACAGATACGCAGTATTTT. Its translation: CASSLRGGQRTDTQYF.

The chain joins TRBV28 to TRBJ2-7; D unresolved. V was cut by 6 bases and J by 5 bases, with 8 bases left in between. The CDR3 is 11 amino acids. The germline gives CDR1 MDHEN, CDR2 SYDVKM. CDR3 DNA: TGTGCCAGCAGATCGAGCGACGAGCAGTACTTC. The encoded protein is CASRSSDEQYF.

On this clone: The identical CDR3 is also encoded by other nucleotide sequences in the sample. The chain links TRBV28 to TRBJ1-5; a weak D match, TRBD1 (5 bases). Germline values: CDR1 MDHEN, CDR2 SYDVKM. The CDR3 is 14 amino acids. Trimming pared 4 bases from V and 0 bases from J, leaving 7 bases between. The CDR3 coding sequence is TGTGCCAGCAGTTCAGGGTATAGCAATCAGCCCCAGCATTTT. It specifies CASSSGYSNQPQHF.

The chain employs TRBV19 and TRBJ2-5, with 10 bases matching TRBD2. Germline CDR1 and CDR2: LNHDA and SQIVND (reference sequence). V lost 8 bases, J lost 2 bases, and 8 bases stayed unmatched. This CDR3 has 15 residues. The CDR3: CASRAAGGLQETQYF. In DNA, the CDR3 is TGTGCCAGTCGGGCAGCGGGAGGGCTACAAGAGACCCAGTACTTC.

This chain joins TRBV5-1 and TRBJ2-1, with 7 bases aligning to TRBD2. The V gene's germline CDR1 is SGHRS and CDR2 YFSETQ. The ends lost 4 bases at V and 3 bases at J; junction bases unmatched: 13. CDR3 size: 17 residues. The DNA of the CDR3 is TGCGCCAGCAGCCCACGGGGTTCTGCGGGAGTCTACAATGAGCAGTTCTTC. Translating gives CASSPRGSAGVYNEQFF.

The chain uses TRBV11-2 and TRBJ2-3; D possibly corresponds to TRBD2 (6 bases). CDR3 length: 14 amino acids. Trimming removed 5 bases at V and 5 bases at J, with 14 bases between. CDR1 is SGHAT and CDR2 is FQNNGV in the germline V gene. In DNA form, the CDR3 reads TGTGCCAGCAGCAGGTGGAGGGTGATAGATACGCAGTATTTT. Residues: CASSRWRVIDTQYF.

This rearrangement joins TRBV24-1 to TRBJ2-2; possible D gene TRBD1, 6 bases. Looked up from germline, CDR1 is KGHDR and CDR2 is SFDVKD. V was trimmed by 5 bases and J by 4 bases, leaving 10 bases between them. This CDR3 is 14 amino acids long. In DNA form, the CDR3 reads TGTGCCACCAGTGTACAGGGTCCCACCGGGGAGCTGTTTTTT. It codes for CATSVQGPTGELFF.

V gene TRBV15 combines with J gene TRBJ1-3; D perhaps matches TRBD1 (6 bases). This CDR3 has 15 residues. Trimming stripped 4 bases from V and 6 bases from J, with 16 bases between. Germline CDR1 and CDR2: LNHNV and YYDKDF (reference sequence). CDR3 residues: CATSKERGFENTIYF. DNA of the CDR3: TGTGCCACCAGCAAGGAAAGGGGGTTTGAAAACACCATATATTTT.

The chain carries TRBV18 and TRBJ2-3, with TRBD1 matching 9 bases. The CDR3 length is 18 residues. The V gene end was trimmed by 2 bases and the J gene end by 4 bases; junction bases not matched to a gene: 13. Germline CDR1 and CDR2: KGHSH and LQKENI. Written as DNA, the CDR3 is TGTGCCAGCTCACCAATCAGCCCCCAGGGACAGGGCTCAGATACGCAGTATTTT. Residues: CASSPISPQGQGSDTQYF.

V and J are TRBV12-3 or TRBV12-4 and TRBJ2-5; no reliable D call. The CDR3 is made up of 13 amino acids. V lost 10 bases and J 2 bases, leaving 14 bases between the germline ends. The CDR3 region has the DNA TGTGCCACCCAAGTAGGATTTCAAGAGACCCAGTACTTC. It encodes CATQVGFQETQYF.

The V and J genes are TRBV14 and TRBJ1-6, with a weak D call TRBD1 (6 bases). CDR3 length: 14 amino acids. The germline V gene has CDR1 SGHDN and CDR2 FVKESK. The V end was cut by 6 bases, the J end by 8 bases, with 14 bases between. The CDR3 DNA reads TGTGCCAGCAGTATGACAGGTTTTGATTCACCCCTCCACTTT. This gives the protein CASSMTGFDSPLHF.

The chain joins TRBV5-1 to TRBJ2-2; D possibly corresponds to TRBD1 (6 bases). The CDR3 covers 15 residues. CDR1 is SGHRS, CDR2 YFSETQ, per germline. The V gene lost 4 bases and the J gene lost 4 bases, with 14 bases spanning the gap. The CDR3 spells CASSPGQPGTGELFF. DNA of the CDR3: TGCGCCAGCAGCCCCGGACAGCCGGGCACCGGGGAGCTGTTTTTT.